This T cell receptor beta chain came from a study of shared clonotypes between healthy human individuals. Selected positively for CCR7 and CD45RO-negative, naive CD8 cells excluded terminally differentiated effector memory CD45RA+ cells. The study drew all its donors from Caucasian adults living in Nashville, Tennessee. Evenly divided among several immunoSEQ plates was the genomic DNA of each subset. Repertoires were generated with immunoSEQ multiplex PCR, while TCRdb's copy carries only in-frame clones and drops some. The table shows just over 2,000,000 clones, with about 95% occurring only once. This CDR3 is built from 11 residues. Germline assignment: CDR1 MNHEY and CDR2 SVGAGI. The V end lost 7 bases, the J end lost 5 bases, and 8 bases lay between the germline ends.

The chain recombines TRBV6-5 with TRBJ1-2; D gene uncertain. This sequence originates from a man between 18 and 35 years old in good health. Sequencing was done on a sample of naive CD8+ T cells sorted from blood. CDR3 DNA: TGTGCCAGCAAGGGTCCTTATGGCTACACCTTC. This gives the protein CASKGPYGYTF.